This is a list of T cell receptor beta chains from one sample in a study of T cells in Graves' hyperthyroidism and ophthalmopathy. TCRdb ran MiXCR on the multiplex PCR reads and lists one entry per CDR3 protein. The repertoire holds around 450,000 distinct CDR3 sequences, with 15% to 17% as singletons. The sample taken for sequencing was blood. The origin of the receptors is a woman under 30 with Graves' hyperthyroidism. The CDR3 runs from the conserved cysteine through the conserved F or W. A D gene is named only where the DNA matches it firmly. Clone size appears in some rows only: once, few, many, or a class for an expanded clone.

J gene | clone size | V gene | D gene | CDR3 DNA | CDR3 protein
TRBJ2-7 | many | TRBV7-9 | . | TGTGCCAGCAGCTACAATTCTTTCCACGAGCAGTACTTC | CASSYNSFHEQYF
TRBJ2-7 | few | TRBV20-1 | . | TGCAGTGCTAGAGATCAACACGAGCAGTACTTC | CSARDQHEQYF
TRBJ2-3 | many | TRBV11-2 | . | TGTGCCAGCAGCCCTCTCAGCGGCACAGATACGCAGTATTTT | CASSPLSGTDTQYF
TRBJ2-1 | once | TRBV5-6 | . | TGTGCCAGCAGCTCTGGGGCTGAGCAGTTCTTC | CASSSGAEQFF
TRBJ1-2 | many | TRBV29-1 | . | TGCAGCGTTAAGGGAGATCACTTACAAGGCTACACCTTC | CSVKGDHLQGYTF
TRBJ2-3 | . | TRBV20-1 | . | TGCAGCACTCAGGGCCTAACGCTAGATACGCAGTATTTT | CSTQGLTLDTQYF
TRBJ1-2 | many | TRBV11-2 | TRBD1 | TGTGCCAGCAGCTCTACAGGGGGACGCGGCTACACCTTC | CASSSTGGRGYTF
TRBJ2-7 | . | TRBV12-3/TRBV12-4 | TRBD1 | TGTGCCAGCAGTTTCTCCTGGACAGGGGGCACGCTGGAGCAGTACTTC | CASSFSWTGGTLEQYF
TRBJ2-6 | many | TRBV12-3/TRBV12-4 | . | TGTGCCAGCAGGGCAAGGGTCCTCGGGGCCAACGTCCTGACTTTC | CASRARVLGANVLTF
TRBJ2-5 | . | TRBV20-1 | . | TGCAGTGCTGAGACGGGGACCCAGTACTTC | CSAETGTQYF
TRBJ2-7 | many | TRBV9 | TRBD2 | TGTGCCAGCAGCGTAGAAGGCCTAGCGGGAGGACCGACCATACCCTGCGAGCAGTACTTC | CASSVEGLAGGPTIPCEQYF
TRBJ2-7 | few | TRBV4-1 | . | TGCGCCAGCAGCCAAGAGGCGGGGCCCTCCTACGAGCAGTACTTC | CASSQEAGPSYEQYF
TRBJ2-5 | many | TRBV30 | . | TGTGCCTGGAGTGTCTTCGGCGGGACCCAGTACTTC | CAWSVFGGTQYF
TRBJ2-3 | many | TRBV6-2/TRBV6-3 | . | TGTGCCAGCAGTTACTCGAGTTTCAGGGCAGATACGCAGTATTTT | CASSYSSFRADTQYF
TRBJ1-6 | few | TRBV20-1 | . | TGCAGTGCTAGAGATATTGGCAGACCTGAGAATTCACCCCTCCACTTT | CSARDIGRPENSPLHF
TRBJ1-4 | few | TRBV9 | . | TGTGCCAGCAGCGTAGTTAGCGGTACGGGCGGGGATGAAAAACTGTTTTTT | CASSVVSGTGGDEKLFF
TRBJ2-7 | few | TRBV10-3 | . | TGTGCCATCAGTGATCGGGTGCTGGGCGCGAACGAGCAGTACTTC | CAISDRVLGANEQYF
TRBJ2-1 | . | TRBV6-1 | TRBD2 | TGTGCCAGCAGGGAGGGGACTAGCGGGGCGGAGCAGTTCTTC | CASREGTSGAEQFF
TRBJ1-2 | few | TRBV6-2/TRBV6-3 | . | TGTGCCAGCAGTGACCATACAGAGAACTATGGCTACACCTTC | CASSDHTENYGYTF
TRBJ2-7 | . | TRBV20-1 | . | TGCAGTGCTAGTGGGGCATCTAGGGGCGAGCAGTACTTC | CSASGASRGEQYF
TRBJ1-4 | . | TRBV7-9 | TRBD1 | TGTGCCAGCAGCTTCGAACAGGGGGGTGGTGAAAAACTGTTTTTT | CASSFEQGGGEKLFF
TRBJ2-5 | . | TRBV12-3/TRBV12-4 | TRBD2 | TGTGCCAGCAGCCCGGGACTAGCGGGGGCGGGGGGGACCCAGTACTTC | CASSPGLAGAGGTQYF
TRBJ2-2 | many | TRBV2 | TRBD2 | TGTGCCAGCACAACTAGCGGGCACACCGGGGAGCTGTTTTTT | CASTTSGHTGELFF
TRBJ2-3 | many | TRBV27 | . | TGTGCCAGCAGTTTCACGACAGGCCCGAGGACAGATACGCAGTATTTT | CASSFTTGPRTDTQYF
TRBJ1-3 | many | TRBV12-3/TRBV12-4 | . | TGTGCCAGCAGACTACAGCGCTCTGGAAACACCATATATTTT | CASRLQRSGNTIYF
TRBJ2-1 | . | TRBV9 | . | TGTGCCAGCAGCGTACGGGTAGCTGTCCACAATGAGCAGTTCTTC | CASSVRVAVHNEQFF
TRBJ2-5 | . | TRBV28 | TRBD1 | TGTGCCAGCAGTTCCCCTCGGGACAGGGAATTGGAAGAGACCCAGTACTTC | CASSSPRDRELEETQYF
TRBJ1-2 | many | TRBV20-1 | TRBD1 | TGCAGTGCTAGAGATCCCGGCCTACAGGGGGCGCGTGGCTACACCTTC | CSARDPGLQGARGYTF
TRBJ2-3 | . | TRBV29-1 | . | TGCAGCGTTGCACAGACCTCAGATACGCAGTATTTT | CSVAQTSDTQYF
TRBJ2-1 | . | TRBV20-1 | TRBD1 | TGCAGTGCTGAGTTCGGGGACAGGGCCTTAAGTGAGCAGTTCTTC | CSAEFGDRALSEQFF
TRBJ2-5 | many | TRBV27 | TRBD1 | TGTGCCAGCAGTCTTAGACAGGGGCGTAGGCGGGAGACCCAGTACTTC | CASSLRQGRRRETQYF
TRBJ2-7 | many | TRBV6-1 | TRBD1 | TGTGCCAGCAGCGGTATTGACAGGGTAAGAACCTACGAGCAGTACTTC | CASSGIDRVRTYEQYF
TRBJ1-1 | few | TRBV7-8 | . | TGTGCCAGCAGCGCCGGGCGGGGGGGGGAAGCTTTCTTT | CASSAGRGGEAFF
TRBJ2-7 | . | TRBV29-1 | . | TGCAGCGTTGATAAGGACTACGAGCAGTACTTC | CSVDKDYEQYF
TRBJ2-3 | few | TRBV11-2 | TRBD1 | TGTGCCAGCTCCCGTCGTCTTCGGCAGGGGGCAGATACGCAGTATTTT | CASSRRLRQGADTQYF
TRBJ2-5 | many | TRBV30 | . | TGTGCCTGGAGTGTACCTTGGATAGCGCGGGAGACCCAGTACTTC | CAWSVPWIARETQYF
TRBJ1-2 | . | TRBV25-1 | TRBD1 | TGTGCCAGCAGTTTCGCGGGACAGGGCTATGGCTACACCTTC | CASSFAGQGYGYTF
TRBJ2-3 | many | TRBV28 | . | TGTGCCAGCAGTTTGACCGGGACTTATAGCACAGATACGCAGTATTTT | CASSLTGTYSTDTQYF
TRBJ1-6 | . | TRBV19 | . | TGTGCCAGTAGTATTCGACAGGTGCGGAATTCACCCCTCCACTTT | CASSIRQVRNSPLHF
TRBJ1-1 | once | TRBV10-2 | . | TGCGCCAGCAGTGCGAGACAGCAGAACACTGAAGCTTTCTTT | CASSARQQNTEAFF
TRBJ1-2 | . | TRBV29-1 | . | TGCAGCGTTGAACACGTCTACGGCTATGGCTACACCTTC | CSVEHVYGYGYTF
TRBJ1-2 | many | TRBV7-9 | TRBD1 | TGTGCCAGCAGCTACGTCCCCCTAGACAGGGGAGGCTATGGCTACACCTTC | CASSYVPLDRGGYGYTF
TRBJ1-2 | few | TRBV4-1 | TRBD1 | TGCGCCAGCAAGGCAGGGGGTTATGGCTACACCTTC | CASKAGGYGYTF
TRBJ2-3 | few | TRBV20-1 | . | TGCAGTGCTAGAGATGGAGGCGTAGTTTCCCCCACAGATACGCAGTATTTT | CSARDGGVVSPTDTQYF